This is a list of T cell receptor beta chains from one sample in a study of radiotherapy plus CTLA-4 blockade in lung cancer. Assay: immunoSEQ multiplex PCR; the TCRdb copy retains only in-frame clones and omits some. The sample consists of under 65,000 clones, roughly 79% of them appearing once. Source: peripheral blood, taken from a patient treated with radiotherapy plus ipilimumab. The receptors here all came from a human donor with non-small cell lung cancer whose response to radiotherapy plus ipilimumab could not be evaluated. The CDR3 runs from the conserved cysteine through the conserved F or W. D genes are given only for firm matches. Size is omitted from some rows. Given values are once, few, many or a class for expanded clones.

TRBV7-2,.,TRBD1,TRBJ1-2,CASSSDRGRVGYTF,TGTGCCAGCAGCTCCGACAGGGGGCGGGTTGGCTACACCTTC
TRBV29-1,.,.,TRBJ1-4,CSVGLLSSTNEKLFF,TGCAGCGTTGGCCTCCTCTCGAGCACTAATGAAAAACTGTTTTTT
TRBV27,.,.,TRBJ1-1,CASSPSQVRTTEAFF,TGTGCCAGCAGTCCCAGCCAGGTTCGAACCACTGAAGCTTTCTTT
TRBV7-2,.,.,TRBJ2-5,CASSDQGSRQETQYF,TGTGCCAGCAGCGATCAGGGTAGCAGACAAGAGACCCAGTACTTC
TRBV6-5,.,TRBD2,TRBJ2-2,CASSYSLRGGTGELFF,TGTGCCAGCAGTTACTCGTTGCGGGGGGGCACCGGGGAGCTGTTTTTT
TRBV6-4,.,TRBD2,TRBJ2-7,CASSGVAGSEQYF,TGTGCCAGCAGTGGTGTAGCGGGGAGCGAGCAGTACTTC
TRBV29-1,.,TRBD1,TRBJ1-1,CSVGEDRANTEAFF,TGCAGCGTTGGAGAGGACAGGGCGAACACTGAAGCTTTCTTT
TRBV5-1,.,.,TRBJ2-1,CASSTGGSSYNEQFF,TGCGCCAGCAGCACCGGGGGTTCCTCCTACAATGAGCAGTTCTTC
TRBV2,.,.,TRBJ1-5,CASSEATRDQPQHF,TGTGCCAGCAGTGAAGCGACGAGGGATCAGCCCCAGCATTTT
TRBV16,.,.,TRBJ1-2,CASSQSIEENGYTF,TGTGCCAGCAGCCAATCGATAGAAGAGAATGGCTACACCTTC
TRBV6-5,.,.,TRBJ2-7,CASTDSYLYEQYF,TGTGCCAGCACCGACTCCTACCTCTACGAGCAGTACTTC
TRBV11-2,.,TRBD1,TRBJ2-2,CASSRDRGHTGELFF,TGTGCCAGCAGCCGAGACAGGGGGCATACCGGGGAGCTGTTTTTT
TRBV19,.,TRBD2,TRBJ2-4,CASSSTSGRTFLAKNIQYF,TGTGCCAGTAGTTCCACTAGCGGGAGAACCTTCCTAGCCAAAAACATTCAGTACTTC
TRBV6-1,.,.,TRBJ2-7,CASNYPGMVNEQYF,TGTGCCAGCAATTACCCAGGGATGGTAAACGAGCAGTACTTC
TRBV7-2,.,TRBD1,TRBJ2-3,CASSLDRRLTDTQYF,TGTGCCAGCAGTTTGGACAGGCGACTCACAGATACGCAGTATTTT
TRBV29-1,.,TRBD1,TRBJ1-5,CSAGQGNQPQHF,TGCAGCGCTGGACAGGGCAATCAGCCCCAGCATTTT
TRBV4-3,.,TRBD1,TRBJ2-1,CASSQDLTRQGVKDEQFF,TGCGCCAGCAGCCAAGATCTTACGCGACAGGGGGTAAAGGATGAGCAGTTCTTC
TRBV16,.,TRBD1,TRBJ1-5,CASSLSDRDQPQHF,TGTGCCAGCAGCCTTTCTGACAGGGATCAGCCCCAGCATTTT
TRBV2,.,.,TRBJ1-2,CASSSGDYGYTF,TGTGCCAGCAGTTCAGGCGACTATGGCTACACCTTC
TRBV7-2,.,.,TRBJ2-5,CASSLDHRGGTQYF,TGTGCCAGCAGCTTAGACCACAGGGGGGGGACCCAGTACTTC
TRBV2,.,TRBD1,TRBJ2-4,CALEGASKNIQYF,TGTGCCCTAGAGGGGGCGTCCAAAAACATTCAGTACTTC
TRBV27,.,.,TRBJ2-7,CASGRQPYYEQYF,TGTGCCAGCGGCAGACAGCCTTACTACGAGCAGTACTTC
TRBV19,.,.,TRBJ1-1,CASSISRAGGEAFF,TGTGCCAGTAGTATTAGCAGGGCCGGCGGTGAAGCTTTCTTT
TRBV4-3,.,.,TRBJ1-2,CASSQDSFLRGEGYTF,TGCGCCAGCAGCCAAGATTCCTTTCTCCGGGGGGAAGGCTACACCTTC
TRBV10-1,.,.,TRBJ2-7,CASSEAGSPPTKQYF,TGCGCCAGCAGTGAGGCGGGCAGCCCACCTACGAAGCAGTACTTC
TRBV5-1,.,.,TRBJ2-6,CASSLTGLSGANVLTF,TGCGCCAGCAGCTTGACAGGGCTTTCTGGGGCCAACGTCCTGACTTTC
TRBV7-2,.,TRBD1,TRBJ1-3,CASSPRQGRGNTIYF,TGTGCCAGCAGCCCACGACAGGGCCGCGGAAACACCATATATTTT
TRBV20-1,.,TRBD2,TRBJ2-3,CSARDGRAQYF,TGCAGTGCTAGAGATGGGAGGGCCCAGTATTTT
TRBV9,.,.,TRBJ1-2,CASSPSMQGTDGYTF,TGTGCCAGCAGCCCATCGATGCAGGGAACCGATGGCTACACCTTC
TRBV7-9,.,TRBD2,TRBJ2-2,CASRPRLAGVGGELFF,TGTGCCAGCAGGCCACGACTAGCGGGAGTAGGCGGGGAGCTGTTTTTT
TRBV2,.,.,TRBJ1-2,CASRLDRSAYGYTF,TGTGCCAGCAGGTTAGACAGAAGTGCTTATGGCTACACCTTC
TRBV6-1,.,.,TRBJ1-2,CASSELNTPSYGYTF,TGTGCCAGCAGTGAGTTGAACACCCCGTCCTATGGCTACACCTTC
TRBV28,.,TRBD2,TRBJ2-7,CAVSSGSSYEQYF,TGTGCCGTCTCTAGCGGGAGTTCCTACGAGCAGTACTTC
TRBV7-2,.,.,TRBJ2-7,CASSLALPYEQYF,TGTGCCAGCAGCTTAGCTCTCCCCTACGAGCAGTACTTC
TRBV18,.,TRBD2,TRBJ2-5,CASSPLYRLAGQETQYF,TGTGCCAGCTCACCGCTCTACCGACTAGCGGGGCAAGAGACCCAGTACTTC
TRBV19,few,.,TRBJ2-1,CASSAGQLNEQFF,TGTGCCAGTAGTGCGGGACAGCTCAATGAGCAGTTCTTC
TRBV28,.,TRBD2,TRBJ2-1,CASISAGANNEQFF,TGTGCCAGCATTTCGGCGGGAGCCAACAATGAGCAGTTCTTC
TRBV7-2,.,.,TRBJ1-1,CASSFALRNTEAFF,TGTGCCAGCAGTTTCGCCCTAAGGAACACTGAAGCTTTCTTT
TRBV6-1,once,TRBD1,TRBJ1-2,CASSAGQGVPYGYTF,TGTGCCAGCAGTGCGGGACAGGGAGTCCCTTATGGCTACACCTTC
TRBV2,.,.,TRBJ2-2,CASSEPYTGELFF,TGTGCCAGCAGTGAACCCTACACCGGGGAGCTGTTTTTT
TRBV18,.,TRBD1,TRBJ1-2,CASSPRDRDYGYTF,TGTGCCAGCTCGCCCCGGGACAGGGACTATGGCTACACCTTC
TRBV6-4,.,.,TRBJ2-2,CASSPMAGPGELFF,TGTGCCAGCAGCCCAATGGCAGGGCCCGGGGAGCTGTTTTTT
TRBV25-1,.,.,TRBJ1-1,CASSDGKAFF,TGTGCCAGCAGTGACGGGAAAGCTTTCTTT
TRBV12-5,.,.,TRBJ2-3,CASVAARSTDTQYF,TGTGCTAGTGTCGCGGCGCGGAGCACAGATACGCAGTATTTT
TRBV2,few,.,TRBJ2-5,CASSEPRQPQYF,TGTGCCAGCAGTGAACCCCGACAGCCCCAGTACTTC
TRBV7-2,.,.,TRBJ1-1,CASSLRGRDTEAFF,TGTGCCAGCAGCTTACGGGGGAGGGACACTGAAGCTTTCTTT
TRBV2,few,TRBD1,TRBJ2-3,CASLIQGAPDTQYF,TGTGCCAGTCTAATCCAGGGGGCCCCTGATACGCAGTATTTT
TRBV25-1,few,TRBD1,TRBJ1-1,CASSAQGALAEAFF,TGTGCCAGCAGTGCCCAGGGGGCGCTAGCTGAAGCTTTCTTT
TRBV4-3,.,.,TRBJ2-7,CASSQEAGQNYYEQYF,TGCGCCAGCAGCCAAGAGGCGGGACAGAATTACTACGAGCAGTACTTC
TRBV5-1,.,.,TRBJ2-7,CASRLRWQGLYEQYF,TGCGCCAGCAGGTTGCGTTGGCAGGGATTATACGAGCAGTACTTC
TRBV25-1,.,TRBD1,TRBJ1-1,CASRGTAYYTEAFF,TGTGCCAGCCGGGGGACAGCGTATTACACTGAAGCTTTCTTT
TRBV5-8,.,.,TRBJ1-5,CASSLPGLINQPQHF,TGTGCCAGCAGCTTGCCGGGACTCATCAATCAGCCCCAGCATTTT
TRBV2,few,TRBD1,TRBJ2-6,CASDRQGRANVLTF,TGTGCCAGCGATCGACAGGGCCGGGCCAACGTCCTGACTTTC
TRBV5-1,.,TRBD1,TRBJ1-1,CASSPGQVSEAFF,TGCGCCAGCAGCCCCGGACAGGTTTCTGAAGCTTTCTTT
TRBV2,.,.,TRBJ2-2,CASSEAPVGELFF,TGTGCCAGCAGTGAAGCCCCGGTCGGGGAGCTGTTTTTT
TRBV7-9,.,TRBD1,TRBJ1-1,CASSSRTGDKVTEAFF,TGTGCCAGCAGCTCCCGGACAGGGGATAAGGTCACTGAAGCTTTCTTT
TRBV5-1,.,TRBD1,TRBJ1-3,CASSLGQGAGNTIYF,TGCGCCAGCAGCTTGGGACAGGGGGCAGGAAACACCATATATTTT
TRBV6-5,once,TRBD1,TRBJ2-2,CASSSDRGAGELFF,TGTGCCAGCAGCTCTGACAGGGGAGCCGGGGAGCTGTTTTTT
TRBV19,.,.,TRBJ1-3,CASTGGPNSGNTIYF,TGTGCCAGTACCGGAGGGCCGAACTCTGGAAACACCATATATTTT